This note documents a single TCR beta chain sequence. Its cognate antigen is unknown. This record comes from a study of cytomegalovirus exposure and HLA in healthy donors. Study-wide results and caveats: It was confirmed in vitro that a few of the CMV-associated chains were specific for CMV antigens. Cytomegalovirus status was reportedly diagnosed by the classifier with high specificity and sensitivity. According to a later analysis, TCR clusters from the first cohort tended to co-occur in the 120 or so validation repertoires.

Germline V gene lookup returns CDR1 MGHDK and CDR2 SYGVNS. The length of the CDR3 is 13 residues. Unmatched junction bases numbered 4, after V lost 5 bases and J lost 4 bases. The repertoire was sequenced with immunoSEQ multiplex PCR; TCRdb's copy has only in-frame clones and lacks some. The table shows roughly 280,000 clones, with 65% to 90% occurring only once. V gene TRBV25-1 combines with J gene TRBJ2-5; 7 bases align to TRBD1. The sequence was collected from a woman between 18 and 29 years old in good health and CMV-seronegative. The sequencing input was PBMCs. CDR3 DNA sequence: TGTGCCAGCAGTAATACAGGGGCAGAGACCCAGTACTTC. Its translation is CASSNTGAETQYF.